This section outlines one T cell receptor (beta chain) sequence together with its context. The table came from immunoSEQ multiplex PCR; TCRdb's copy has only in-frame clones and leaves some out. Of about 58,000 clones in the sample, less than 85% were seen once. The sort gate was single viable CD3+CD4+CD8-CD45RO+ cells for memory CD4+ T cells. This entry belongs to a study of memory CD4+ T cells and cytomegalovirus serostatus. Across the study: Of the healthy Belgian adults, roughly ten were CMV seropositive and 24 seronegative.

The CDR3 is 16 amino acids. Trimming removed 1 base from V and 4 bases from J; junction bases left unmatched: 7. CDR1 SGHNT and CDR2 YYREEE come from the germline V gene (reference sequence). The clonotype was recovered from an adult in good health and CMV-seronegative. Some clones in this sample may be carry-over from other donors' samples. The sequenced sample consisted of memory CD4+ T cells from blood. The V gene is TRBV5-4, the J gene TRBJ2-5; 10 positions agree with TRBD2. The chain's CDR3 is CASSLSVASGRETQYF. The DNA of the CDR3 is TGTGCCAGCAGCTTGTCGGTCGCTAGCGGGAGAGAGACCCAGTACTTC.